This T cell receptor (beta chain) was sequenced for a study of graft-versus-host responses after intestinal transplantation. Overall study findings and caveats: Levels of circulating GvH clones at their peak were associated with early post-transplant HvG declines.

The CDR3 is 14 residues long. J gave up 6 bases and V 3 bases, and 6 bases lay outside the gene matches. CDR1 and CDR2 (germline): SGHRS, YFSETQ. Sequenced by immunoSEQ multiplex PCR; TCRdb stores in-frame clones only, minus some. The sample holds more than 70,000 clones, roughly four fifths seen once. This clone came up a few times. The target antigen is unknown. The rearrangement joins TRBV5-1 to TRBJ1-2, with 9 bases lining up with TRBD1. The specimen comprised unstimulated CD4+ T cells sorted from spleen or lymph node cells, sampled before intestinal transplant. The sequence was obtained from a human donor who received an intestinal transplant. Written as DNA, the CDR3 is TGCGCCAGCAGCTACCAGGGACAGGGCGATGGCTACACCTTC. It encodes CASSYQGQGDGYTF. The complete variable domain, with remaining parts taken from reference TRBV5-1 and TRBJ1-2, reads KAGVTQTPRYLIKTRGQQVTLSCSPISGHRSVSWYQQTPGQGLQFLFEYFSETQRNKGNFPGRFSGRQFSNSRSEMNVSTLELGDSALYLCASSYQGQGDGYTFGSGTRLTVV.